The clone carrying this T cell receptor beta chain showed up just a few times. Its antigen is unknown. Healthy bone marrow donors supplied every sample. With 60 Vbeta and 13 Jbeta primers, the PCR was carried out. Here immunoSEQ multiplex PCR was the method, and the copy in TCRdb shows in-frame clones only, minus some. The sample lists over 100,000 clones, about 76% occurring once. CDR1 is MNHEY and CDR2 is SMNVEV in the germline V gene (reference sequence). This CDR3 region has 17 residues. Trimming cost V 5 bases and J 2 bases; bases outside gene matches: 7. This sample was taken from a study of cytomegalovirus exposure and HLA in healthy donors. Points from the study as a whole: Association of a missense DCLRE1C variant with TCR beta V- and J-gene trimming was reported in a later analysis.

The material sequenced was PBMCs. The sequence derives from a man aged 35 to 55 in good health and CMV-seropositive. V is TRBV27 and J is TRBJ2-3; 13 nucleotides match TRBD2. The CDR3 reads CASSPGLAGNPTDTQYF. CDR3 in DNA: TGTGCCAGCAGTCCGGGACTAGCGGGGAATCCCACAGATACGCAGTATTTT.